Each of the 9 T cell receptor beta chains below was sequenced from the same sample in a study of shared clonotypes between healthy human individuals. Clones were sequenced by immunoSEQ multiplex PCR, and TCRdb holds only the in-frame ones, with some missing. This sample has about 2,500,000 clones, with 85% to 95% found just once. The source material was naive CD4+ T cells sorted from blood. Stated subset: CD45RA+ positively selected. These receptors all stem from a man younger than 30 in good health.

Only one count was recorded for this clone. CDR3 nucleotides: TGCGCCAGCAGCCAAGAAAGAGGTGTACAAGGGAAAGCCTACGAGCAGTACTTC. It encodes CASSQERGVQGKAYEQYF. The V call is TRBV4-1, the J call TRBJ2-7; the D is unclear. V shed 0 bases and J shed 2 bases, with 20 bases lying between them. Germline V gives CDR1 MGHRA, CDR2 YSYEKL. This CDR3 is built from 18 residues.

This clone is a singleton in its sample. This chain uses TRBV2 with TRBJ2-7, with D hard to call. The CDR3 is made up of 12 amino acids. Germline-derived CDR1 and CDR2 are SNHLY and FYNNEI. Trimming took off 3 bases at V and 6 bases at J, with 9 bases between the two ends. In DNA form, the CDR3 reads TGTGCCAGCAGTGATGATGGCGGCGAGCAGTACTTC. It translates to CASSDDGGEQYF. The variable domain in full, completed from reference TRBV2 and TRBJ2-7, reads EPEVTQTPSHQVTQMGQEVILRCVPISNHLYFYWYRQILGQKVEFLVSFYNNEISEKSEIFDDQFSVERPDGSNFTLKIRSTKLEDSAMYFCASSDDGGEQYFGPGTRLTVT.

V is TRBV27 and J is TRBJ2-5, with unresolved D. With 7 bases removed from V and 2 bases from J, the gap between germline ends came to 14 bases. CDR3 length: 14 amino acids. Germline loops: CDR1 MNHEY, CDR2 SMNVEV (reference sequence). The CDR3 DNA sequence: TGTGCCAGCACCTCTCTCGGTTCGCAAGAGACCCAGTACTTC. Its protein product is CASTSLGSQETQYF.

The chain carries TRBV6-6 and TRBJ2-7; TRBD2 might be the D (5 bases). The CDR3 has 15 amino acids. Germline loops: CDR1 MNHNY, CDR2 SVGAGI (reference sequence). Trimming stripped 4 bases from V and 0 bases from J, with 13 bases between. In nucleotides, the CDR3 is TGTGCCAGCAGTTCAGACGGGAACCCCTCCTACGAGCAGTACTTC. Translation: CASSSDGNPSYEQYF.

This chain links TRBV4-1 with TRBJ2-1; 9 bases map to TRBD1. The ends lost 4 bases at V and 15 bases at J; junction bases unmatched: 13. The germline V gene has CDR1 MGHRA and CDR2 YSYEKL. The CDR3 covers 14 residues. This CDR3 is CASSRSGTGNIRFF. In DNA, the CDR3 is TGCGCCAGCAGCCGCTCCGGGACAGGGAATATTAGGTTCTTC.

The chain couples TRBV10-3 to TRBJ2-1; D is possibly TRBD2 (6 bases). CDR1 and CDR2 from the germline V gene are ENHRY and SYGVKD. The V and J ends lost 5 bases and 4 bases respectively, with 21 bases between them. The length of the CDR3 is 17 residues. The CDR3 here is CAISTDRLGGTYNEQFF. In DNA, the CDR3 is TGTGCCATCAGTACCGACAGACTAGGCGGGACGTACAATGAGCAGTTCTTC.

V gene TRBV18 combines with J gene TRBJ2-5, with 10 bases fitting TRBD2. Germline-derived CDR1 and CDR2 are KGHSH and LQKENI. J lost 2 bases, V lost 6 bases, and 6 bases had no gene match. The CDR3 has 15 amino acids. The DNA of the CDR3 is TGTGCCAGCTCCCCTGGGACTAGCGAACAAGAGACCCAGTACTTC. Translation: CASSPGTSEQETQYF.

The V gene is TRBV21-1, the J gene TRBJ2-4; TRBD1, the table's D call, lacks a check against the DNA. TRBV21-1 is annotated as a pseudogene. The length of the CDR3 is 15 residues. The CDR3 spells CATAAAGLAKNIQYF. The DNA of the CDR3 is TGTGCCACCGCGGCGGCAGGGTTGGCCAAAAACATTCAGTACTTC.

This chain joins TRBV30 and TRBJ2-5; 10 positions match TRBD1. The end of the DNA is better explained by TRBJ2-7, so the J call may be wrong. This CDR3 comprises 13 residues. The V gene's germline CDR1 is GTSNPN and CDR2 SVGIG (reference sequence). CDR3 loop: CAWNRDRGGEQYF. The CDR3 region has the DNA TGTGCCTGGAACCGGGACAGGGGAGGCGAGCAGTACTTC.